The entry below gives a single T cell receptor (beta chain) sequence along with its context. The antigen is unknown. The data derive from a study of cytomegalovirus exposure and HLA in healthy donors. The study, taken as a whole, reports: Segments of the TCR beta V type were, in most cases, productive about 87% or about 30% of the time in an earlier analysis.

Germline V gene lookup returns CDR1 WNHNN and CDR2 SYGVQD (reference sequence). The trim removed 1 base at V and 7 bases at J, leaving 3 bases unmatched. This CDR3 comprises 14 residues. The primer mix had 60 Vbeta and 13 Jbeta primers. TCRdb's table, derived via immunoSEQ multiplex PCR, lists solely in-frame clones and lacks some. The sample records over 100,000 clones, around three quarters being singletons. The chain recombines TRBV10-1 with TRBJ2-1; 8 bases agree with TRBD2. The sequence was obtained from a woman in her thirties in good health and CMV-seronegative. The sequenced material came from PBMCs. The CDR3 DNA reads TGCGCCAGCAGTGAGTACCGGGAGGGAAATGAGCAGTTCTTC. Protein: CASSEYREGNEQFF.